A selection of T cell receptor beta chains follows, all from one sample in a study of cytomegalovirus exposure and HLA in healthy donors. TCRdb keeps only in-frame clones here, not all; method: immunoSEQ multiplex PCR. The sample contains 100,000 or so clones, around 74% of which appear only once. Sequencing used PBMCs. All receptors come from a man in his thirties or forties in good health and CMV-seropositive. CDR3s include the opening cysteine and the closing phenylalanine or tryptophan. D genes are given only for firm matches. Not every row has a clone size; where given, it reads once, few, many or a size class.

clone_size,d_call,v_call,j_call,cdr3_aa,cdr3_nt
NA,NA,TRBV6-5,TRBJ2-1,CASSYSDSWNEQFF,TGTGCCAGCAGTTACTCTGACTCGTGGAATGAGCAGTTCTTC
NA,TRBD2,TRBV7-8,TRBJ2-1,CASKSGGAHNEQFF,TGTGCCAGCAAGAGCGGGGGGGCTCACAATGAGCAGTTCTTC
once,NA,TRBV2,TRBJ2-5,CASSEVSPGTSYQETQYF,TGTGCCAGCAGTGAAGTATCCCCGGGAACCTCGTACCAAGAGACCCAGTACTTC
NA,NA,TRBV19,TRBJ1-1,CASSIAGTEAFF,TGTGCCAGTAGTATAGCCGGGACTGAAGCTTTCTTT
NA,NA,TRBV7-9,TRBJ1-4,CASSLTGGKSATNEKLFF,TGTGCCAGCAGCCTCACAGGAGGGAAAAGTGCTACTAATGAAAAACTGTTTTTT
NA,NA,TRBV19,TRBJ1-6,CASSWRGDDNSPLHF,TGTGCCAGTAGTTGGCGGGGCGATGATAATTCACCCCTCCACTTT
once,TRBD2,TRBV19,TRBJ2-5,CASSISMAWREQYF,TGTGCCAGTAGTATCTCCATGGCCTGGCGGGAGCAGTACTTC
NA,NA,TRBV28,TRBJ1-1,CASKPAGNTEAFF,TGTGCCAGCAAGCCCGCGGGCAACACTGAAGCTTTCTTT
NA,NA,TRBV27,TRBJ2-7,CASRGAVTRSYEQYF,TGTGCCAGCCGGGGGGCAGTGACCCGCTCCTACGAGCAGTACTTC
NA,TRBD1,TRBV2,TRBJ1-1,CASTGTGPEAFF,TGTGCCAGCACTGGGACAGGCCCAGAAGCTTTCTTT
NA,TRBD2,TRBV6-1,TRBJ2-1,CASSEARGASYNEQFF,TGTGCCAGCAGTGAAGCGCGGGGGGCATCCTACAATGAGCAGTTCTTC
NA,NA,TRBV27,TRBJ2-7,CASSPGGSGDEQYF,TGTGCCAGCAGCCCAGGGGGTTCGGGGGACGAGCAGTACTTC
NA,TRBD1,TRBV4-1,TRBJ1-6,CASSRQGSDSPLHF,TGCGCCAGCAGCCGACAGGGATCGGATTCACCCCTCCACTTT
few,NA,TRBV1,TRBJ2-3,CTSSQESALARLSDTQYF,TGCACCAGCAGCCAAGAATCGGCGCTAGCTCGCTTGTCAGATACGCAGTATTTT
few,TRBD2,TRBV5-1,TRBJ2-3,CASSFYGGDDTQYF,TGCGCCAGCAGCTTCTACGGGGGGGACGATACGCAGTATTTT
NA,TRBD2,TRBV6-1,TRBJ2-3,CASSEDSGGADTQYF,TGTGCCAGCAGTGAAGACAGCGGGGGGGCAGATACGCAGTATTTT
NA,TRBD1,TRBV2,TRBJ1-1,CASSKTGSEAFF,TGTGCCAGCAGCAAGACAGGGTCTGAAGCTTTCTTT
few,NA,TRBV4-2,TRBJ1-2,CASSQDLQGRGYGYTF,TGTGCCAGCAGCCAAGATCTCCAGGGGCGAGGCTATGGCTACACCTTC